This T cell receptor (beta chain) was recovered during a study of low-dose radiotherapy and immunotherapy resistance in tumors. Overall study context: The schedule for Cohort 2 used 1 Gy per fraction every two weeks, which added up to 13 Gy over 26 weeks. Every two weeks patients got nivolumab 240 mg flat dose, plus ipilimumab 1 mg/kg every six weeks, intravenously.

This clonotype was counted many times. Priming of first-strand cDNA relied on TRAV- and TRBV-specific primers (covering alpha and beta chains). A constant-region primer paired with the V-primer adapter amplified TCRs over about 19 PCR cycles. A single record per CDR3 protein comes from TCRdb applying MiXCR to the reads. The sample carries some 40,000 distinct CDR3 sequences, less than 25% recorded once. In germline, CDR1 is KGHSH, CDR2 LQKENI. The CDR3 has 15 residues. The V segment lost 3 bases and the J segment 2 bases; nucleotides outside the gene matches: 4. Time point given: after trial treatment. The treatment: LDRT plus nivolumab, ipilimumab, low-dose cyclophosphamide and aspirin (RACIN trial).

The sequence came from a female donor with ovarian cancer. This chain links TRBV18 with TRBJ2-3; TRBD2 matches at 8 bases. The sample was PBMCs, taken after low-dose radiotherapy plus immunotherapy. CDR3 in amino acids: CASSPSGDLTDTQYF. CDR3 nucleotides: TGTGCCAGCTCACCTAGCGGGGATCTCACAGATACGCAGTATTTT.